This TCR beta chain was found in a study of post-analysis software for immune sequencing data. Study-wide context: Secondary progressive, relapsing-remitting and progressive-relapsing multiple sclerosis were among the included disease courses. Study-level results: In patients, about five TRBV segments were more frequent than in controls, with TRBV5-6, TRBV5-1 and TRBV20-1 among them.

J was trimmed by 3 bases and V by 4 bases; bases with no gene match: 8. This CDR3 spans 15 amino acids. CDR1 MNHEY and CDR2 SVGAGI come from the germline V gene. On this clonotype itself: Its specificity is not known.

Unique molecular identifiers were carried by the TCR beta cDNA libraries. Yield was approximately 500,000 cDNA molecules from roughly 0.93 to 9.6 million T cells. One entry per CDR3 protein, called by TCRdb with MiXCR from the PCR reads. The data contain more than 450,000 distinct CDR3 sequences, roughly 34% of them singletons. The sequence came from a girl aged 2-17 years with multiple sclerosis. The specimen sequenced was blood. The chain joins TRBV6-5 to TRBJ1-2; 7 bases line up with TRBD1. The CDR3 sequence: CASSCSRDRHYGYTF. The DNA of the CDR3 is TGTGCCAGCAGTTGCTCTCGGGACAGACACTATGGCTACACCTTC.